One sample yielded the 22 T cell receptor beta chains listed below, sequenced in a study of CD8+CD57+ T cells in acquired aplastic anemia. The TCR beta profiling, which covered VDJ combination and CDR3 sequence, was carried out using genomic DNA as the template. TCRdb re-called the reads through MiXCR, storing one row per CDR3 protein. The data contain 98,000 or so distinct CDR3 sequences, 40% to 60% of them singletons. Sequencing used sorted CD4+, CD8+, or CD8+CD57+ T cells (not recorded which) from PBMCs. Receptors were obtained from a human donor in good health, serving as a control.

The CDR3 loop reads CSVAGLANTGELFF. The CDR3 region has the DNA TGCAGCGTTGCGGGGTTAGCGAACACCGGGGAGCTGTTTTTT. The chain couples TRBV29-1 to TRBJ2-2; weak D call: TRBD2 (5 bases). The CDR3 loop spans 14 amino acids. Trimming removed 4 bases at V and 0 bases at J, with 9 bases between. Germline V gene data show CDR1 as SQVTM and CDR2 as ANQGSEA.

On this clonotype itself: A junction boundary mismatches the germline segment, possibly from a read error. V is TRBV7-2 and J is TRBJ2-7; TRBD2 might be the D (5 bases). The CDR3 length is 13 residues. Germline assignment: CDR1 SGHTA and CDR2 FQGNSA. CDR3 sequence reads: CASSQGSSYEQYF. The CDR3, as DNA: TGCGCCAGCAGCCAAGGGAGCTCCTACGAGCAGTACTTC. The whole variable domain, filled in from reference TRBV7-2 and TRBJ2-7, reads GAGVSQSPSNKVTEKGKDVELRCDPISGHTALYWYRQSLGQGLEFLIYFQGNSAPDKSGLPSDRFSAERTGGSVSTLTIQRTQQEDSAVYLCASSQGSSYEQYFGPGTRLTVT.

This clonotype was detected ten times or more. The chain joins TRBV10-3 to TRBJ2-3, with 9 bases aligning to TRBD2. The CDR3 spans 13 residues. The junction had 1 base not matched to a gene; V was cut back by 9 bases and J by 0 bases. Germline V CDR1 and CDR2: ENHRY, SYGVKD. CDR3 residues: CAMGTSSTDTQYF. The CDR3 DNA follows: TGTGCCATGGGGACTAGCAGCACAGATACGCAGTATTTT.

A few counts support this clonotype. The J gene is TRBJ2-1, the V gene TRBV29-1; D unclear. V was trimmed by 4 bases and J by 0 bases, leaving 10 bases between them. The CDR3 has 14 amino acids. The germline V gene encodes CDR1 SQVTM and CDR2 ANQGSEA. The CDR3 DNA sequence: TGCAGCGTTGGATCCCGGAGCTCCTACAATGAGCAGTTCTTC. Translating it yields CSVGSRSSYNEQFF.

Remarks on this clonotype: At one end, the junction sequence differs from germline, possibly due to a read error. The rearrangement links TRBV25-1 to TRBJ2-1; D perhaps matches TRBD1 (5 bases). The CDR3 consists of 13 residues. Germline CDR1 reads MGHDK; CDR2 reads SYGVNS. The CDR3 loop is CTSSLKTENEQFF. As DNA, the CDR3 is TGTACCAGCAGCTTAAAGACAGAAAACGAGCAGTTCTTC.

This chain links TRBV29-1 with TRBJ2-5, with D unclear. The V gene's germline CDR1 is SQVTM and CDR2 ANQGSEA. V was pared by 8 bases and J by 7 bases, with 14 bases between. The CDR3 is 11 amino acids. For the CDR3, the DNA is TGCAGCCAAAGCCCGGGTGGGACCCAGTACTTC. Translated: CSQSPGGTQYF.

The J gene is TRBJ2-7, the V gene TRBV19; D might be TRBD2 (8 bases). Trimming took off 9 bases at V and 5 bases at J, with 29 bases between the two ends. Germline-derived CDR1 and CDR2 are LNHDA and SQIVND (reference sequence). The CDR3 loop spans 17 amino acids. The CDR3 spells CASEQAGGRGIKNEQYF. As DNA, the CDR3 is TGTGCCAGCGAACAGGCGGGGGGCAGGGGGATCAAAAACGAGCAGTACTTC.

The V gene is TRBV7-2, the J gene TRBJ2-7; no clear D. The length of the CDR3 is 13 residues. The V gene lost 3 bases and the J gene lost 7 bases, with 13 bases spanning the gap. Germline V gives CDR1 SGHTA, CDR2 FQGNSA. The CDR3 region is CASSLVQAREQYF. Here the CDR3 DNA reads TGTGCCAGCAGCTTGGTTCAGGCGAGAGAGCAGTACTTC.

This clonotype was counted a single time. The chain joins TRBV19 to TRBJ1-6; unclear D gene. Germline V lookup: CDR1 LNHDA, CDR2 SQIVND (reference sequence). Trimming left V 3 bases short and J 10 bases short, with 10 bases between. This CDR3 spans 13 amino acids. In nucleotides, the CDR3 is TGTGCCAGTAGTATTGGCCCCGGGTCACCCCTCCACTTT. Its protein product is CASSIGPGSPLHF.

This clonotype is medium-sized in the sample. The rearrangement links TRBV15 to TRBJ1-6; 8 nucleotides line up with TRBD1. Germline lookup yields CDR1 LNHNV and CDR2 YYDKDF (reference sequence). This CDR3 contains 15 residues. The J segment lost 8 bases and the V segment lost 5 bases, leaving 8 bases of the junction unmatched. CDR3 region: CATSWGQDGDSPLHF. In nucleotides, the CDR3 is TGTGCCACCAGCTGGGGACAGGACGGGGATTCACCCCTCCACTTT.

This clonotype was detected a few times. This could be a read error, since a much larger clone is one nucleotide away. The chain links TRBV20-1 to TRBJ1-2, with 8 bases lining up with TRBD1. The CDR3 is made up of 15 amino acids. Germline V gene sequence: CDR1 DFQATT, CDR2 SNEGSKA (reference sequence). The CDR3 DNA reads TGCAGTGCTGGAGACGAAGACAGGGGTAACTATGGCTACACCTTC. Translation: CSAGDEDRGNYGYTF.

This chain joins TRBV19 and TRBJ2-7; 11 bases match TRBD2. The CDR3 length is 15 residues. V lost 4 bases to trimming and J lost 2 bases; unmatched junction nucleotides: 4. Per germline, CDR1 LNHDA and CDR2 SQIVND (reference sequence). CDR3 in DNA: TGTGCCAGTAGTACACTAGCGGGGGAAACCTACGAGCAGTACTTC. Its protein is CASSTLAGETYEQYF.

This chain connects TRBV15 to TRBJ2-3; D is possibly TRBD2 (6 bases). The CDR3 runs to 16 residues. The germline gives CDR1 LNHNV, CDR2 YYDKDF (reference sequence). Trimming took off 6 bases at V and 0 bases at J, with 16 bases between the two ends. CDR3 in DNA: TGTGCCACCAGAAATGGAGTGAGCGGGAGCACAGATACGCAGTATTTT. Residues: CATRNGVSGSTDTQYF.

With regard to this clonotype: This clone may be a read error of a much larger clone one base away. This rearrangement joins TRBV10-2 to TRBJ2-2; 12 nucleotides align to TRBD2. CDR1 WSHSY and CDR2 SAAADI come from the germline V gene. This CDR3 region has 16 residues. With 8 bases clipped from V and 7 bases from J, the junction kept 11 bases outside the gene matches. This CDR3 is CASGAMLAGGGGELFF. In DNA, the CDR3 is TGCGCCAGCGGTGCTATGCTAGCGGGGGGGGGCGGGGAGCTGTTTTTT.

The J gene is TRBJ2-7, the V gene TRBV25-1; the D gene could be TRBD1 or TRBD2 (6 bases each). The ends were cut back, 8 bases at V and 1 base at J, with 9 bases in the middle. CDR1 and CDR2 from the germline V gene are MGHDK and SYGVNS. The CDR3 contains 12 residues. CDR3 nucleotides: TGTGCCAGCGTAGGGGGGTCCTACGAGCAGTACTTC. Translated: CASVGGSYEQYF.

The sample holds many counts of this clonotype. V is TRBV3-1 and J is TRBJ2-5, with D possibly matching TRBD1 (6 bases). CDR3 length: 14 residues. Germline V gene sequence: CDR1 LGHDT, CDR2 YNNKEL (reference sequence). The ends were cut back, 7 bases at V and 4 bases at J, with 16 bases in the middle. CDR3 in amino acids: CASTIQGPAETQYF. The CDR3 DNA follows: TGTGCCAGCACTATACAGGGACCAGCAGAGACCCAGTACTTC.

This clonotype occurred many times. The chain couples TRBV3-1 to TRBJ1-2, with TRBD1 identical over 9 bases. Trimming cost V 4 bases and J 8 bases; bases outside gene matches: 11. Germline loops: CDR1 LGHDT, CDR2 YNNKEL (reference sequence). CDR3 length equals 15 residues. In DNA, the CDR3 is TGTGCCAGCAGCCGCCGGGACAGGGAAGTGATCGGCTACACCTTC. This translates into CASSRRDREVIGYTF.

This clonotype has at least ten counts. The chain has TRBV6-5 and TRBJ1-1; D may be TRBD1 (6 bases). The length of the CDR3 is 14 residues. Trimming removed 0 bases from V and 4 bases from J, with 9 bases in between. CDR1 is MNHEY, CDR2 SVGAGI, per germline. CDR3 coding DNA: TGTGCCAGCAGTTACTCGGCAGGGGTCACTGAAGCTTTCTTT. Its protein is CASSYSAGVTEAFF.

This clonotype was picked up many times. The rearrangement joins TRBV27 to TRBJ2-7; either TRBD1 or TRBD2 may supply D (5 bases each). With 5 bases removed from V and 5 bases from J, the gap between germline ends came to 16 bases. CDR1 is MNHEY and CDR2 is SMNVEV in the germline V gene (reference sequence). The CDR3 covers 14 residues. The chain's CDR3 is CASSIRGAGHEQYF. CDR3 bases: TGTGCCAGCAGTATACGAGGGGCAGGCCACGAGCAGTACTTC.

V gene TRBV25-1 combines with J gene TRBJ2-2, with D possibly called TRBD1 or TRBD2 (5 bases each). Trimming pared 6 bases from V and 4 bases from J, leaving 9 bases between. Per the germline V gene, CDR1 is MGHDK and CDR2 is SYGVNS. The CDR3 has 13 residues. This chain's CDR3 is CASSLGVTGELFF. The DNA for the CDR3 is TGTGCCAGCAGCTTGGGGGTCACCGGGGAGCTGTTTTTT.

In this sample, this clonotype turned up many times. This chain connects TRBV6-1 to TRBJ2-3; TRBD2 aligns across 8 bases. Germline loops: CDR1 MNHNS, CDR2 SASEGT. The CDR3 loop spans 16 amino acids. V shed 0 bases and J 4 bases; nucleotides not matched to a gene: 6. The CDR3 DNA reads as TGTGCCAGCAGTGAAGCAGGGACTAGAGCTTCAGATACGCAGTATTTT. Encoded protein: CASSEAGTRASDTQYF.

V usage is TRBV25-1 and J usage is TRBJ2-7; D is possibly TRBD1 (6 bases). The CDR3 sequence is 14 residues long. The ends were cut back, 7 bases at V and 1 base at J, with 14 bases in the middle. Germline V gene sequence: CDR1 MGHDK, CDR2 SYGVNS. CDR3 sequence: CASTSGRGSYEQYF. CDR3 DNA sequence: TGTGCCAGCACCTCAGGCAGGGGTTCCTACGAGCAGTACTTC.